The rows below give T cell receptor beta chains drawn from one sample of a study of CD8+ T cells in alopecia areata. Profiling relied on immunoSEQ multiplex PCR, and the TCRdb table lists in-frame clones only, not all of them. The data contain roughly 180,000 clones, approximately 53% of them singletons. The sequenced sample was CD8+ T cells sorted from blood, obtained at week 24, from a patient treated with tofacitinib. The receptors here all came from a human donor with alopecia areata. CDR3s include the opening cysteine and the closing phenylalanine or tryptophan. Fields, in order: clone size, V gene, J gene, D gene, CDR3 DNA, CDR3 protein. A D gene is named only where the DNA matches it firmly. Clone size is stated in some rows and not others, as once, few, many or a class when expanded.

clone_size: once; v_call: TRBV6-1; j_call: TRBJ2-7; d_call: NA; cdr3_nt: TGTGCCAGCAGCACAGGGAAGGTGACCTACGAGCAGTACTTC; cdr3_aa: CASSTGKVTYEQYF
clone_size: few; v_call: TRBV7-9; j_call: TRBJ2-3; d_call: NA; cdr3_nt: TGTGCCAGCAGCCCTCGGACAGATACGCAGTATTTT; cdr3_aa: CASSPRTDTQYF
clone_size: NA; v_call: TRBV11-1; j_call: TRBJ2-7; d_call: NA; cdr3_nt: TGTGCCAGCAGTCCTAGAGAGGCAGGACCCTACGAGCAGTACTTC; cdr3_aa: CASSPREAGPYEQYF
clone_size: NA; v_call: TRBV4-3; j_call: TRBJ2-7; d_call: TRBD1; cdr3_nt: TGCGCCAGCAGCCAAGACCTACGGGACAGAATCTCCTACGAGCAGTACTTC; cdr3_aa: CASSQDLRDRISYEQYF
clone_size: NA; v_call: TRBV4-3; j_call: TRBJ2-2; d_call: NA; cdr3_nt: TGCGCCAGCAGCCAAGATAACGGAGGGAACACCGGGGAGCTGTTTTTT; cdr3_aa: CASSQDNGGNTGELFF
clone_size: NA; v_call: TRBV30; j_call: TRBJ2-1; d_call: NA; cdr3_nt: TGTGCCTGGAGTCCTCTCAATGAGCAGTTCTTC; cdr3_aa: CAWSPLNEQFF
clone_size: NA; v_call: TRBV4-3; j_call: TRBJ2-1; d_call: NA; cdr3_nt: TGCGCCAGCAGCCAAGACACGGATTCCTACAATGAGCAGTTCTTC; cdr3_aa: CASSQDTDSYNEQFF
clone_size: NA; v_call: TRBV11-2; j_call: TRBJ2-7; d_call: NA; cdr3_nt: TGTGCCAGCAGCTTAGGTGGACGCGAGCAGTACTTC; cdr3_aa: CASSLGGREQYF
clone_size: NA; v_call: TRBV30; j_call: TRBJ1-1; d_call: NA; cdr3_nt: TGTGCCTGGAGTCCCGGGACGGGGAACACTGAAGCTTTCTTT; cdr3_aa: CAWSPGTGNTEAFF
clone_size: NA; v_call: TRBV25-1; j_call: TRBJ1-1; d_call: NA; cdr3_nt: TGTGCCAGCAGTGGGGACATTACCACTCTAGAGAACACTGAAGCTTTCTTT; cdr3_aa: CASSGDITTLENTEAFF
clone_size: few; v_call: TRBV5-1; j_call: TRBJ2-1; d_call: NA; cdr3_nt: TGCGCCAGCAGCTCCTCCCCAGCGGGCATGTACAATGAGCAGTTCTTC; cdr3_aa: CASSSSPAGMYNEQFF